This T cell receptor (beta chain) emerged from a study of blood T cell repertoires in COVID-19 (dated by TCRdb to about 2020). Broadly, across the study: Samples covering the acute and convalescent phases of COVID-19 were provided by collaborators in the United States, Italy and Spain. Sample metadata almost always included a de-identified subject ID, COVID-19 status, age in years and sex. Samples were obtained from the ongoing ImmuneRACE study (first 160 participants) and from about 1,300 subjects provided by 6 global collaborators. HLA class I and class II types, where available, came from metadata supplied by the sample provider rather than from assay-based typing. Deeply sampled blood TCRbeta repertoires from subjects exposed to, actively infected with, or recovered from COVID-19 were included in the dataset. The material from the prospective study consisted of cDNA or gDNA derived from T cells, B-cell-depleted T cells, or PBMCs. The repertoires were released in a freely available public database intended as a resource for research on the immune response to SARS-CoV-2.

The study at large found these results: Clinical and demographic metadata were provided uncurated, with the amount varying by source and participant.

Each collaborating institution followed its own protocols to collect whole blood in K2EDTA tubes. Collaborator samples were shipped for TCRbeta analysis as frozen whole blood, isolated PBMCs, or DNA extracted from either sample type. Regarding this clone: It lacks a known antigen. The junction departs from the called germline gene at one end, perhaps through a read error.

TCRbeta CDR3 regions were amplified from genomic DNA using the immunoSEQ Assay, a bias-controlled multiplex PCR. As for the authors' bioinformatics: Nucleated cell counts per sample were estimated from amplification of reference gene primers within the assay. Sequence reads were collapsed and filtered to measure the absolute abundance of every unique TCRbeta CDR3 rearrangement. For each sample, productive Simpson clonality was calculated as the square root of Simpson's diversity index over productive rearrangements. In its TCRdb copy, this immuneACCESS table keeps in-frame sequences only and misses some clones. Where compared with another copy, unresolved V genes explain less than half of these, and the others have no known cause. V, J and clone size were drawn from that table, and D and trimming were deduced from the DNA. The sample records tens of thousands of clones, about nine tenths of which are singletons. The ten largest clones represent over 25% of the sample.

The CDR3 goes from the cysteine to the phenylalanine over 11 residues. The kept DNA is CDR3 alone, 33 bases in frame from the first base. According to the germline V gene, CDR1 reads MDHEN and CDR2 reads SYDVKM. The sequence links TRBV28 to TRBJ2-7; too little of a D gene remains to name it. The receptor's source is a woman older than 75 with active or convalescent COVID-19. Source material: peripheral blood. The DNA sequence is TGTGCCAGCAGTCCGTCCGGAGTTATCGACTTC. This yields the protein CASSPSGVIDF.